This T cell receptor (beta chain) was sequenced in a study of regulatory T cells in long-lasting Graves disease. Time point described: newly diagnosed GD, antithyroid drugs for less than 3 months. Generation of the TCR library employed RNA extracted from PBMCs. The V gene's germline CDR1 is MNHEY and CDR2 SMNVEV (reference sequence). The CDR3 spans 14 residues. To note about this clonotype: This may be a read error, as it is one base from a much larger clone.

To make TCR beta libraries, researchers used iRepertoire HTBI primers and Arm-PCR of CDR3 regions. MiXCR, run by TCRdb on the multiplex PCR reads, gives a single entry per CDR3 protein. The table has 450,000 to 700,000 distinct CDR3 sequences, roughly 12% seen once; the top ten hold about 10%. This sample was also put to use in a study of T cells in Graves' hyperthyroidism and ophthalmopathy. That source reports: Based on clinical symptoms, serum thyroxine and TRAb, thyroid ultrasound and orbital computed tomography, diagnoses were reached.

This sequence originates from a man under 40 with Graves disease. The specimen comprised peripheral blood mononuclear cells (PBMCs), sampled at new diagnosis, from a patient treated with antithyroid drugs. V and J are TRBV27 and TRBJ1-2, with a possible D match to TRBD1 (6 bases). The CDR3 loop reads CAGSSAQGNYGYTF. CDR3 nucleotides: TGTGCCGGCAGTTCCGCCCAGGGGAACTATGGCTACACCTTC.